The entry below gives a single TCR beta chain sequence along with its context. CDR3 size: 14 residues. Germline V gives CDR1 ENHRY, CDR2 SYGVKD. The V segment lost 4 bases and the J segment 2 bases; nucleotides outside the gene matches: 1. The record originates from a study of blood T cell repertoires in COVID-19. For the study at large: PBMCs, B-cell-depleted T cells, or T cells were the source of the cDNA or gDNA that made up the material.

TCRdb keeps only in-frame clones here, not all; method: immunoSEQ multiplex PCR. The sample has about 96,000 clones, around 85% seen once. The sample consisted of peripheral blood. The sequence derives from a woman in her sixties with acute or convalescent COVID-19. The chain uses TRBV10-3 and TRBJ2-2, with 7 bases lining up with TRBD1. CDR3 DNA sequence: TGTGCCATCAGTGGACAGGGAAACACCGGGGAGCTGTTTTTT. Protein: CAISGQGNTGELFF.